Below are 29 T cell receptor beta chains sequenced from a single sample in a study of technical replicates of blood from a few donors. Assay: immunoSEQ multiplex PCR; the TCRdb copy retains only in-frame clones and omits some. The table has about 80,000 clones, around 94% seen once. Specimen: T cells isolated from PBMCs. Every receptor here comes from a human donor in good health.

V usage is TRBV4-3 and J usage is TRBJ2-3; 7 bases are a match to TRBD2. V dropped 0 bases and J dropped 6; count of bases not matched to a gene: 3. CDR1 and CDR2 from the germline V gene are LGHNA and YSLEER. The CDR3 has 14 amino acids. CDR3 sequence: CASSQDWGGDTQYF. CDR3 DNA: TGCGCCAGCAGCCAAGATTGGGGGGGGGATACGCAGTATTTT.

The chain links TRBV6-5 to TRBJ2-7; a possible D gene is TRBD1 (6 bases). The CDR3 runs to 13 residues. The germline CDR1 and CDR2 sequences are MNHEY and SVGAGI. V dropped 5 bases and J dropped 5 bases, with 13 bases sitting between them. CDR3 nucleotides: TGTGCCAGCAGTCACAGGGCATTCAACGAGCAGTACTTC. This codes for CASSHRAFNEQYF.

This clone was observed a few times. The chain carries TRBV6-5 and TRBJ2-2; the D is unclear. This CDR3 contains 12 residues. CDR1 and CDR2 (germline): MNHEY, SVGAGI. Trimming removed 5 bases at V and 8 bases at J, with 9 bases between. The CDR3 coding sequence is TGTGCCAGCAGTCCTAGGTCTGGGGAGCTGTTTTTT. Protein: CASSPRSGELFF.

The CDR3 DNA reads as TGTGCCAGCAGTGTAGGGGACACCATATATTTT. Translated, it gives CASSVGDTIYF. The chain uses TRBV2 and TRBJ1-3; perhaps TRBD1 as D (5 bases). Trimming removed 4 bases at V and 8 bases at J, with 6 bases between. The CDR3 is 11 residues long. Per the germline V gene, CDR1 is SNHLY and CDR2 is FYNNEI.

The chain is built from TRBV16 and TRBJ2-3; perhaps TRBD1 as D (5 bases). V was cut by 0 bases and J by 2 bases, with 18 bases left in between. Per the germline V gene, CDR1 is KGHSY and CDR2 is FQNENV. This CDR3 is built from 18 residues. For the CDR3, the DNA is TGTGCCAGCAGCCAATCACTGGACATAGGGAAAGACACAGATACGCAGTATTTT. The encoded protein is CASSQSLDIGKDTDTQYF.

This chain connects TRBV4-1 to TRBJ1-5; the match to TRBD1 covers 7 bases. Germline V gene data show CDR1 as MGHRA and CDR2 as YSYEKL. With V trimmed by 3 bases and J by 4 bases, 9 bases remained unmatched. This CDR3 comprises 16 residues. This CDR3 reads CASSQKEGQPNQPQHF. The CDR3 DNA follows: TGCGCCAGCAGCCAGAAAGAGGGACAGCCAAATCAGCCCCAGCATTTT.

The chain carries TRBV29-1 and TRBJ2-3; D might be TRBD2 (6 bases). The germline V gene has CDR1 SQVTM and CDR2 ANQGSEA. V lost 3 bases and J 1 base, leaving 14 bases between the germline ends. This CDR3 contains 15 residues. The CDR3 DNA sequence: TGCAGCGTTGACGCGCGGGGAACCGGCACAGATACGCAGTATTTT. This translates into CSVDARGTGTDTQYF.

The chain's CDR3 is CASNSAGVRTDTQYF. For the CDR3, the DNA is TGTGCCAGCAATTCGGCGGGAGTTCGAACAGATACGCAGTATTTT. The rearrangement joins TRBV27 to TRBJ2-3, with 7 bases fitting TRBD2. Trimming removed 7 bases from V and 3 bases from J; junction bases left unmatched: 10. The V gene's germline CDR1 is MNHEY and CDR2 SMNVEV (reference sequence). This CDR3 contains 15 residues.

As concerns this clone: Germline is not matched at one junction end, which may reflect a read error. The V call is TRBV28, the J call TRBJ2-1; 9 bases align to TRBD2. Germline V lookup: CDR1 MDHEN, CDR2 SYDVKM. The CDR3 contains 14 residues. CDR3 sequence: CASSLAGGDNGQFF. DNA for the CDR3: TGTGCCAGCAGTTTAGCGGGAGGGGACAATGGGCAGTTCTTC.

The chain is built from TRBV9 and TRBJ2-7, with D perhaps matching TRBD1 (6 bases). The CDR3 extends over 15 amino acids. CDR1 is SGDLS and CDR2 is YYNGEE in the germline V gene. V lost 0 bases and J lost 4, with 14 bases in between. CDR3 in amino acids: CASSVEQGHVYEQYF. CDR3 coding DNA: TGTGCCAGCAGCGTAGAACAGGGCCACGTTTACGAGCAGTACTTC.

This clone was detected only a few times. This sequence joins TRBV4-1 and TRBJ2-1; 8 bases are shared with TRBD2. V trimming: 4 bases; J trimming: 3 bases; junction bases outside the gene matches: 11. CDR1 and CDR2 from the germline V gene are MGHRA and YSYEKL. There are 17 residues in the CDR3. CDR3 DNA sequence: TGCGCCAGCAGCCCTACTAGCGGATTACTTTACTACAATGAGCAGTTCTTC. Protein: CASSPTSGLLYYNEQFF.

The CDR3 region has the DNA TGTGCCACCCTCGCGGGCTATCAGCCCCAGCATTTT. Protein: CATLAGYQPQHF. V and J are TRBV6-1 and TRBJ1-5; D unresolved. The V gene lost 10 bases and the J gene lost 5 bases, with 12 bases spanning the gap. From germline, CDR1 is MNHNS and CDR2 SASEGT. There are 12 residues in the CDR3.

The rearrangement uses TRBV7-9 and TRBJ1-1, with TRBD1 matching 10 bases. The CDR3 runs to 16 residues. From germline, CDR1 is SEHNR and CDR2 FQNEAQ (reference sequence). J lost 6 bases, V lost 1 base, and 8 bases had no gene match. The CDR3 nucleotides are TGTGCCAGCAGCTTAGATGGGACAGGGGATTATTCTGAAGCTTTCTTT. Amino acid sequence: CASSLDGTGDYSEAFF. Filled out from reference TRBV7-9 and TRBJ1-1, the complete variable domain reads DTGVSQNPRHKITKRGQNVTFRCDPISEHNRLYWYRQTLGQGPEFLTYFQNEAQLEKSRLLSDRFSAERPKGSFSTLEIQRTEQGDSAMYLCASSLDGTGDYSEAFFGQGTRLTVV.

The rearrangement uses TRBV30 and TRBJ2-5; 8 bases agree with TRBD2. The CDR3 spans 13 residues. The V gene end was trimmed by 7 bases and the J gene end by 4 bases; junction bases not matched to a gene: 8. Germline lookup yields CDR1 GTSNPN and CDR2 SVGIG (reference sequence). CDR3 sequence reads: CASLAGGLETQYF. In nucleotides, the CDR3 is TGTGCCTCCCTAGCGGGTGGTTTAGAGACCCAGTACTTC.

V and J are TRBV27 and TRBJ1-2; TRBD1 aligns across 8 bases. Trimming cost V 8 bases and J 8 bases; bases outside gene matches: 7. Germline V gene lookup returns CDR1 MNHEY and CDR2 SMNVEV (reference sequence). The CDR3 totals 12 residues. This chain's CDR3 is CASGTGGRGYTF. The DNA of the CDR3 is TGTGCCAGCGGAACAGGGGGGCGGGGCTACACCTTC.

The chain combines TRBV5-1 with TRBJ2-1, with 10 positions matching TRBD2. Germline values: CDR1 SGHRS, CDR2 YFSETQ. V was pared by 5 bases and J by 9 bases, with 11 bases of the junction left unmatched. This CDR3 spans 15 amino acids. CDR3 protein: CASRISLAGVFEQFF. CDR3 bases: TGCGCCAGCAGAATTAGTCTAGCGGGAGTTTTTGAGCAGTTCTTC.

The chain joins TRBV4-1 to TRBJ2-2; D gene ambiguous. The CDR3 runs to 16 residues. Trimming shortened V by 0 bases and J by 7 bases, and 15 bases separated the two germline ends. The germline CDR1 and CDR2 sequences are MGHRA and YSYEKL. The CDR3 nucleotides read TGCGCCAGCAGCCAAGAGGGTACGCTAGTCGTCGGGGAGCTGTTTTTT. Encoded protein: CASSQEGTLVVGELFF.

This clone was seen a handful of times. This chain connects TRBV30 to TRBJ2-5; 11 bases map to TRBD2. Germline V gene sequence: CDR1 GTSNPN, CDR2 SVGIG (reference sequence). Trimming removed 1 base from V and 6 bases from J; junction bases left unmatched: 7. This CDR3 comprises 15 residues. CDR3: CAWSAPTSGSKTQYF. CDR3 in DNA: TGTGCCTGGAGTGCACCAACTAGCGGGAGTAAGACCCAGTACTTC.

Only one count was recorded for this clone. The J gene is TRBJ1-1, the V gene TRBV11-3; TRBD1 aligns across 11 bases. V lost 3 bases and J lost 8; bases outside the gene matches: 2. This CDR3 has 13 amino acids. CDR1 is SGHNT, CDR2 YENEEA, per germline. The CDR3, as DNA: TGTGCCAGCAGCTTTAGGACAGGGGGCGAAGCTTTCTTT. Its translation is CASSFRTGGEAFF.

The J gene is TRBJ1-2, the V gene TRBV22-1; the D call TRBD1 from the table was never checked on the DNA. TRBV22-1 is recorded as a pseudogene. CDR3 length: 16 residues. This CDR3 reads CPGSAHPRGWDGGYTF. DNA of the CDR3: TGTCCTGGGAGCGCCCATCCCAGGGGATGGGACGGGGGCTACACCTTC.

The chain recombines TRBV4-1 with TRBJ2-5; 8 nucleotides line up with TRBD2. V was pared by 0 bases and J by 5 bases, with 11 bases of the junction left unmatched. This CDR3 region has 17 residues. Looked up from germline, CDR1 is MGHRA and CDR2 is YSYEKL. The CDR3 nucleotides read TGCGCCAGCAGCCAAGATTTAGGGGAGCGGGAGTGGGAGACCCAGTACTTC. It specifies CASSQDLGEREWETQYF.

The chain joins TRBV11-1 to TRBJ2-1; the D gene is possibly TRBD2 (6 bases). V shed 5 bases and J shed 8 bases, with 19 bases lying between them. From germline, CDR1 is SGHAT and CDR2 FQDESV (reference sequence). This CDR3 comprises 15 residues. The CDR3 protein is CASSETSREIYEQFF. In DNA, the CDR3 is TGTGCCAGCAGCGAAACTTCTCGGGAGATCTATGAGCAGTTCTTC.

The chain uses TRBV6-5 and TRBJ2-2; D not certain. Germline V gene lookup returns CDR1 MNHEY and CDR2 SVGAGI. V gave up 3 bases and J gave up 6 bases, with 11 bases separating them. The CDR3 contains 14 residues. The CDR3 reads CASSYRLDAGELFF. DNA for the CDR3: TGTGCCAGCAGTTATCGGTTAGATGCCGGGGAGCTGTTTTTT.

This chain links TRBV6-1 with TRBJ2-1, with 7 bases identical to TRBD1. This CDR3 has 13 residues. The V and J ends lost 8 bases and 5 bases, in that order; junction bases with no gene match: 6. The germline V gene has CDR1 MNHNS and CDR2 SASEGT. The DNA of the CDR3 is TGTGCCAGCCAGGACAGGAGCAACAATGAGCAGTTCTTC. Its protein product is CASQDRSNNEQFF.

The chain couples TRBV27 to TRBJ2-7, with a possible D match to TRBD2 (5 bases). The CDR3 contains 14 residues. Germline V lookup: CDR1 MNHEY, CDR2 SMNVEV (reference sequence). Trimming pared 0 bases from V and 1 base from J, leaving 7 bases between. CDR3 coding DNA: TGTGCCAGCAGTTTATCCCCGGGATCCTACGAGCAGTACTTC. Its translation is CASSLSPGSYEQYF.

This chain links TRBV5-1 with TRBJ2-4, with a tentative D call TRBD1 (6 bases). V was trimmed by 1 base and J by 5 bases, leaving 13 bases between them. The CDR3 consists of 15 residues. Germline assignment: CDR1 SGHRS and CDR2 YFSETQ. This chain's CDR3 is CASSLSSPGENIQYF. CDR3 sequence (DNA): TGCGCCAGCAGCTTGTCCTCTCCAGGGGAAAACATTCAGTACTTC.

In DNA, the CDR3 is TGTGCCTGGAGTAGCCAAGGGGTTAATCAGCCCCAGCATTTT. Translating gives CAWSSQGVNQPQHF. The chain carries TRBV30 and TRBJ1-5; weak D call: TRBD1 (5 bases). CDR1 and CDR2 (germline): GTSNPN, SVGIG (reference sequence). The CDR3 runs to 14 residues. V was pared by 2 bases and J by 4 bases, with 12 bases between. The variable domain in full, completed from reference TRBV30 and TRBJ1-5, reads SQTIHQWPATLVQPVGSPLSLECTVEGTSNPNLYWYRQAAGRGLQLLFYSVGIGQISSEVPQNLSASRPQDRQFILSSKKLLLSDSGFYLCAWSSQGVNQPQHFGDGTRLSIL.

The rearrangement links TRBV6-5 to TRBJ1-1; D call uncertain. Germline CDR1 MNHEY, CDR2 SVGAGI. Between the trimmed V and J ends, which lost 5 bases and 7 bases, there was a span of 8 bases. The CDR3 extends over 11 amino acids. Written as DNA, the CDR3 is TGTGCCAGCAGTAATAGTTTTGAAGCTTTCTTT. Its translation is CASSNSFEAFF.

CDR3 nucleotides: TGTGCCAGCAGCCCTCTATCCTACAATGAGCAGTTCTTC. Translation: CASSPLSYNEQFF. The chain uses TRBV7-9 and TRBJ2-1; D unresolved. The germline gives CDR1 SEHNR, CDR2 FQNEAQ (reference sequence). CDR3 length equals 13 residues. V was cut by 5 bases and J by 1 base, with 6 bases left in between.